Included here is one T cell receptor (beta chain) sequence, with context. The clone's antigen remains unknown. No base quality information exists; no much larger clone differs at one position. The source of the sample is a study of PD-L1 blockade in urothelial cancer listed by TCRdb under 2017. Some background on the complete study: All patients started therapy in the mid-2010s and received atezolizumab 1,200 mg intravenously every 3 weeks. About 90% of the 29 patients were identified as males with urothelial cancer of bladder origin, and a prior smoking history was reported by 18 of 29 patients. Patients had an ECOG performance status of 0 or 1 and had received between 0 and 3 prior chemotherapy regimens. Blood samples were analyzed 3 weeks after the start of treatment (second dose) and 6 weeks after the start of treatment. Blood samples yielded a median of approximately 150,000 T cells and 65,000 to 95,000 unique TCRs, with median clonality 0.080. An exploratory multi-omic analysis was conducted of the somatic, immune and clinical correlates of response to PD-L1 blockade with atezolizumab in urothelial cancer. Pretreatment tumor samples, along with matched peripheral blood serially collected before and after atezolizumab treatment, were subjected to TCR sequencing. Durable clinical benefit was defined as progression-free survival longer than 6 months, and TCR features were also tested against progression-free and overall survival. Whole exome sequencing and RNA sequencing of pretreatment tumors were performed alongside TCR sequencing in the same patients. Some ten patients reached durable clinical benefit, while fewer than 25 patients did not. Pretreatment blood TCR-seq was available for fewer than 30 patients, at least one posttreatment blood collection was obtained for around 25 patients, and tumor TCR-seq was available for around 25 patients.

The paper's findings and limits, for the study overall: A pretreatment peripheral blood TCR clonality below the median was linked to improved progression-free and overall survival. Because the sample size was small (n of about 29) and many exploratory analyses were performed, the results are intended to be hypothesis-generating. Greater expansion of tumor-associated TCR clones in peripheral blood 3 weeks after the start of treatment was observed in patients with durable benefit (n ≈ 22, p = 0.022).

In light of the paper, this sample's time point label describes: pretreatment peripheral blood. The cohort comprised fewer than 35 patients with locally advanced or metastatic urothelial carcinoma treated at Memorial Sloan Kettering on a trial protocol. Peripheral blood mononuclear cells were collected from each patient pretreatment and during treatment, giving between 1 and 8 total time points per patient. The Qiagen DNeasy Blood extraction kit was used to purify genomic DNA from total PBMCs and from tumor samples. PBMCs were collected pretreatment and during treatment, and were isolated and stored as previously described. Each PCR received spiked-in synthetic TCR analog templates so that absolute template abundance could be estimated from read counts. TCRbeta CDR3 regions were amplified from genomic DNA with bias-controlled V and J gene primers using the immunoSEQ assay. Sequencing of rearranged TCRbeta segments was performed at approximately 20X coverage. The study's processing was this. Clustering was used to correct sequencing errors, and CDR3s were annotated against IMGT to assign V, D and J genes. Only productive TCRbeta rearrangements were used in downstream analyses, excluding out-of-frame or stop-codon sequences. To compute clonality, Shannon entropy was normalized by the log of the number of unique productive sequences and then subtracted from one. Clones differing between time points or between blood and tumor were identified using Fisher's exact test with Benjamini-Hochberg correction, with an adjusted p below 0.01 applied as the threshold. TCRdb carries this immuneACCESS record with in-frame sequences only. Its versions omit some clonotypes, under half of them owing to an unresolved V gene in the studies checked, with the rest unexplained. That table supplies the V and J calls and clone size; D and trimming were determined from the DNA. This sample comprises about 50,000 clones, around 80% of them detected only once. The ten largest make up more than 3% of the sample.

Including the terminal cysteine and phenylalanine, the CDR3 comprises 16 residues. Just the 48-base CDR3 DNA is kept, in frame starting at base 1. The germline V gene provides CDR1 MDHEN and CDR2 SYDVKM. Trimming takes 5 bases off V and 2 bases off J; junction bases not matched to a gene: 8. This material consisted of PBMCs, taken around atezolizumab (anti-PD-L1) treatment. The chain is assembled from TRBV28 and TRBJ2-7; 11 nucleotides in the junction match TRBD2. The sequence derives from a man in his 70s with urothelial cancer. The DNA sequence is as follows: TGTGCCAGCAGTACAACTAGCGGGAGTAACCCCTACGAGCAGTACTTC. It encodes CASSTTSGSNPYEQYF.